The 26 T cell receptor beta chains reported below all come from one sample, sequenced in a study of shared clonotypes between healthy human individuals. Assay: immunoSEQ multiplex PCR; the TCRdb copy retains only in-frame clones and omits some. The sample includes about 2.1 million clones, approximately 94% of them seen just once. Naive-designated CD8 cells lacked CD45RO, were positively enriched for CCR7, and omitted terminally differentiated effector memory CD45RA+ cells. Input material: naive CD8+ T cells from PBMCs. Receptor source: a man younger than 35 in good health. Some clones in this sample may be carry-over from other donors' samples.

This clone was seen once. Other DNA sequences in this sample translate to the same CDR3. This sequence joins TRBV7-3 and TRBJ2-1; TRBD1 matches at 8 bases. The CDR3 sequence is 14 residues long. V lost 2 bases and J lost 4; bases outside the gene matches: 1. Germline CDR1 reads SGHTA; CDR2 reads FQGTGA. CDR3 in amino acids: CASSLGTGYNEQFF. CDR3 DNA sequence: TGTGCCAGCAGCTTAGGGACAGGATACAATGAGCAGTTCTTC. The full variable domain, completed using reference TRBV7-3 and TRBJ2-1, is GAGVSQTPSNKVTEKGKYVELRCDPISGHTALYWYRQSLGQGPEFLIYFQGTGAADDSGLPNDRFFAVRPEGSVSTLKIQRTERGDSAVYLCASSLGTGYNEQFFGPGTRLTVL.

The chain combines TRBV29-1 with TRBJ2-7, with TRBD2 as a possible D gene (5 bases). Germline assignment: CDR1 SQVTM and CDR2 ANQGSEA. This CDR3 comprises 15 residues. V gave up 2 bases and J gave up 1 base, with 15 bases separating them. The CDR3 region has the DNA TGCAGCGTTGAAAGTAGCGACCGCCCATCCTACGAGCAGTACTTC. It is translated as CSVESSDRPSYEQYF.

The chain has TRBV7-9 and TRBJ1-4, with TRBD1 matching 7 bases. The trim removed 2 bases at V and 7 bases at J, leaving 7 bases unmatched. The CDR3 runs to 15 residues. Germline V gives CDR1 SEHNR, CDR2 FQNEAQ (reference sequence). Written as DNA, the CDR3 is TGTGCCAGCAGCTTAAGTTCAGGGGGTGGTGAAAAACTGTTTTTT. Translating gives CASSLSSGGGEKLFF.

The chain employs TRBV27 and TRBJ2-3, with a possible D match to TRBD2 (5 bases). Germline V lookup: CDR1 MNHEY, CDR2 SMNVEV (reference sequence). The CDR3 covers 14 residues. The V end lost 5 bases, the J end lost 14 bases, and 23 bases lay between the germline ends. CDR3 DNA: TGTGCCAGCAGTCTTTTCTCTTATAGCGAATGGTTGTATTTT. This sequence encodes CASSLFSYSEWLYF.

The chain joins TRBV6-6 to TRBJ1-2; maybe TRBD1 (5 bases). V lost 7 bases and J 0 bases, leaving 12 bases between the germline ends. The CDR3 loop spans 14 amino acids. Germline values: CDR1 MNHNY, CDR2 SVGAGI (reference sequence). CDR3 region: CASNSRQTNYGYTF. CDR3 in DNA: TGTGCCAGCAACTCCCGACAGACTAACTATGGCTACACCTTC.

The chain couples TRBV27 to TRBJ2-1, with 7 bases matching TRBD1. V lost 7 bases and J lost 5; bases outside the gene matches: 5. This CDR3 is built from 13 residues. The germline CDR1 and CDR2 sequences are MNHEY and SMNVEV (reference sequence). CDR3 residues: CASKPGTDNEQFF. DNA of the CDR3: TGTGCCAGCAAGCCCGGGACAGACAATGAGCAGTTCTTC.

CDR3 loop: CASSRLAGENEQFF. As DNA, the CDR3 is TGTGCCAGCAGCAGACTAGCGGGAGAGAATGAGCAGTTCTTC. The V gene is TRBV11-3, the J gene TRBJ2-1; 12 bases agree with TRBD2. V dropped 5 bases and J dropped 7; count of bases not matched to a gene: 3. This CDR3 contains 14 residues. CDR1 and CDR2 from the germline V gene are SGHNT and YENEEA.

CDR3 loop: CASSPGQVYEQYF. In DNA form, the CDR3 reads TGCGCCAGCAGCCCGGGACAGGTCTACGAGCAGTACTTC. This sequence joins TRBV10-1 and TRBJ2-7; 8 positions match TRBD1. J was trimmed by 3 bases and V by 6 bases; bases with no gene match: 4. Germline V lookup: CDR1 WNHNN, CDR2 SYGVQD (reference sequence). The CDR3 totals 13 residues.

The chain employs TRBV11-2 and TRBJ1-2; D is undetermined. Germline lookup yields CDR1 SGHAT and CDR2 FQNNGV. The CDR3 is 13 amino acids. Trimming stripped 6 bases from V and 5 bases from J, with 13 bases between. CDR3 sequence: CASRLPPDYGYTF. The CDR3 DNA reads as TGTGCCAGCAGGCTTCCCCCGGATTATGGCTACACCTTC.

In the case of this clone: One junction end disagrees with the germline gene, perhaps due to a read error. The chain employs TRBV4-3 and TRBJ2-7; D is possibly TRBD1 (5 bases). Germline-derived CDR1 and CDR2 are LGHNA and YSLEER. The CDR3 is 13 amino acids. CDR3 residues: CASSHEAGQGLGF. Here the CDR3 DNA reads TGCGCCAGCAGCCACGAAGCAGGTCAGGGTTTGGGCTTC.

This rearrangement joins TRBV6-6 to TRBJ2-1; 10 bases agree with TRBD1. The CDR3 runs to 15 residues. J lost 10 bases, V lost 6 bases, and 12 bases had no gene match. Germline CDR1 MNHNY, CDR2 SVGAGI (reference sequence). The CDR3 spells CASRARDRGDREQFF. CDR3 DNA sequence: TGTGCCAGCAGAGCCCGGGACAGGGGCGATCGGGAGCAGTTCTTC.

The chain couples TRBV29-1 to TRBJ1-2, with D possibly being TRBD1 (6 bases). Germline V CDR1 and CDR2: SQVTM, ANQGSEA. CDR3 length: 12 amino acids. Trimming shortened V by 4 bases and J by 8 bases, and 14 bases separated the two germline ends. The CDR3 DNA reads TGCAGCGTTGGGTCGGGGGCTCGGGGCTACACCTTC. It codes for CSVGSGARGYTF.

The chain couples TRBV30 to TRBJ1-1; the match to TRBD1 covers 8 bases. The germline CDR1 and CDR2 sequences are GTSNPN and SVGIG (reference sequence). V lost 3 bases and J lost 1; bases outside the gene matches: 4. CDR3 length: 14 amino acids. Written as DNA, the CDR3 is TGTGCCTGGAGGGTGGACAGGGAGAACACTGAAGCTTTCTTT. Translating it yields CAWRVDRENTEAFF.

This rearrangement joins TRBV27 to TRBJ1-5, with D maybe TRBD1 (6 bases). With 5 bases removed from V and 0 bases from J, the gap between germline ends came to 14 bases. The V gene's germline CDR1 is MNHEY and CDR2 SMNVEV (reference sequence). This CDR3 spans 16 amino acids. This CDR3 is CASSAAGQYSNQPQHF. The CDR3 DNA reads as TGTGCCAGCAGTGCTGCCGGACAGTATAGCAATCAGCCCCAGCATTTT.

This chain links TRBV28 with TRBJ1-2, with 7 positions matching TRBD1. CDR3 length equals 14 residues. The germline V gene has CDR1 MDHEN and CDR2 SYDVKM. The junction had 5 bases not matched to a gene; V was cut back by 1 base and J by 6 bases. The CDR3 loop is CASSLFGQGDGYTF. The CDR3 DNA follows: TGTGCCAGCAGTTTATTCGGGCAGGGGGATGGCTACACCTTC.

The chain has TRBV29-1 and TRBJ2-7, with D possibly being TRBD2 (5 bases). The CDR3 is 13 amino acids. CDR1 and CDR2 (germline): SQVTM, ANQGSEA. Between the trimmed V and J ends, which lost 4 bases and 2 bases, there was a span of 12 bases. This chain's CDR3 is CSVVPRGTYEQYF. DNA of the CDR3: TGCAGCGTTGTTCCCCGGGGAACCTACGAGCAGTACTTC.

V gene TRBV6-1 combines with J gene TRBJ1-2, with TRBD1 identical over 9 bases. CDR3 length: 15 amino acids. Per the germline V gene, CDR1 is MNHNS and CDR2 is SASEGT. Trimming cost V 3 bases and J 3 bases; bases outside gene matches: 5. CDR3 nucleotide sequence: TGTGCCAGCAGTGAGGCACGGACAGGGGACTATGGCTACACCTTC. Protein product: CASSEARTGDYGYTF.

CDR3 sequence: CASRGRTSDEQYF. CDR3 DNA sequence: TGCGCCAGCAGGGGGAGGACTAGCGACGAGCAGTACTTC. The chain has TRBV5-1 and TRBJ2-7, with 9 bases matching TRBD2. V lost 5 bases, J lost 5 bases, and 5 bases stayed unmatched. Germline CDR1 reads SGHRS; CDR2 reads YFSETQ. The CDR3 has 13 residues. The complete variable domain, with remaining parts taken from reference TRBV5-1 and TRBJ2-7, reads KAGVTQTPRYLIKTRGQQVTLSCSPISGHRSVSWYQQTPGQGLQFLFEYFSETQRNKGNFPGRFSGRQFSNSRSEMNVSTLELGDSALYLCASRGRTSDEQYFGPGTRLTVT.

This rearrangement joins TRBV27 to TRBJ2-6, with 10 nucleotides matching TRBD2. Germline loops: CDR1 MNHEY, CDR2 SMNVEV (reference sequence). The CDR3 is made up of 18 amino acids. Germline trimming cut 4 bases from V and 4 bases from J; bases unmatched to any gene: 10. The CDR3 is CASSSGTSDLIGANVLTF. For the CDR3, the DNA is TGTGCCAGCAGTTCCGGGACTAGCGATCTGATCGGGGCCAACGTCCTGACTTTC.

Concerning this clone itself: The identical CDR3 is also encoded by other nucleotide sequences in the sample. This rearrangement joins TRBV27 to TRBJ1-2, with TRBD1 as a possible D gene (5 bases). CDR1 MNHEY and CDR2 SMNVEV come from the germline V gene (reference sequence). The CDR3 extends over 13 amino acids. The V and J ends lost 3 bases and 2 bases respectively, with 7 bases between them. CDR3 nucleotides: TGTGCCAGCAGTTTCGCAGGGAACTATGGCTACACCTTC. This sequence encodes CASSFAGNYGYTF.

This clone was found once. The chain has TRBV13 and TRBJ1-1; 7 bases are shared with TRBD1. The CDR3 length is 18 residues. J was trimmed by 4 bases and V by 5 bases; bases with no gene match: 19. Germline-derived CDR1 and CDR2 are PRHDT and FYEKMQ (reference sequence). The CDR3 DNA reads TGTGCCAGCAGCCAGCAGGCGGGCCCTCAGGGGGTTGGCACTGAAGCTTTCTTT. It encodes CASSQQAGPQGVGTEAFF.

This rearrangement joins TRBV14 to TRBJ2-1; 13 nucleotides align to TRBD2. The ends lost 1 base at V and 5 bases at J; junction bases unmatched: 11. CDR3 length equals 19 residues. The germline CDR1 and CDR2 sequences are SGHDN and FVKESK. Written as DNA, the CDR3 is TGTGCCAGCAGCCAAGTCCGGACTAGCGGGAGTTTCCGCAACAATGAGCAGTTCTTC. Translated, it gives CASSQVRTSGSFRNNEQFF. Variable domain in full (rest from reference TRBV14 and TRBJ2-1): EAGVTQFPSHSVIEKGQTVTLRCDPISGHDNLYWYRRVMGKEIKFLLHFVKESKQDESGMPNNRFLAERTGGTYSTLKVQPAELEDSGVYFCASSQVRTSGSFRNNEQFFGPGTRLTVL.

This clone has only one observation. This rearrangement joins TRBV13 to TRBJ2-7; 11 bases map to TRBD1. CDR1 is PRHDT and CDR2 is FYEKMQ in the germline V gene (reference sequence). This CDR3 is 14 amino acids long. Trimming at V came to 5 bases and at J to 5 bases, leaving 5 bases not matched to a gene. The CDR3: CASSPGTGGDEQYF. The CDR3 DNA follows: TGTGCCAGCAGCCCCGGGACAGGGGGAGACGAGCAGTACTTC.

CDR3 bases: TGTGCCAGCAGCCCCTTTGGTGGGGCCAACGTCCTGACTTTC. Translation: CASSPFGGANVLTF. The chain recombines TRBV6-1 with TRBJ2-6; D is unclear. CDR3 size: 14 residues. The germline V and J ends were trimmed by 6 bases and 3 bases, with 9 bases remaining between them. Per the germline V gene, CDR1 is MNHNS and CDR2 is SASEGT.

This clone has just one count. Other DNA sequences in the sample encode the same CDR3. CDR3: CASSPGLAVNEQFF. Here the CDR3 DNA reads TGTGCCAGCAGTCCCGGACTAGCGGTCAATGAGCAGTTCTTC. The V gene is TRBV27, the J gene TRBJ2-1; 10 nucleotides agree with TRBD2. The J segment lost 6 bases and the V segment lost 5 bases, leaving 4 bases of the junction unmatched. The CDR3 has 14 amino acids. CDR1 is MNHEY, CDR2 SMNVEV, per germline (reference sequence).

CDR3 nucleotide sequence: TGTGCCAGCAGCTTAATGGGACCGGGGAACACTGAAGCTTTCTTT. The encoded protein is CASSLMGPGNTEAFF. The chain has TRBV7-3 and TRBJ1-1; a weak D match, TRBD1 (5 bases). Germline assignment: CDR1 SGHTA and CDR2 FQGTGA. This CDR3 has 15 amino acids. V lost 1 base, J lost 1 base, and 10 bases lay in between.